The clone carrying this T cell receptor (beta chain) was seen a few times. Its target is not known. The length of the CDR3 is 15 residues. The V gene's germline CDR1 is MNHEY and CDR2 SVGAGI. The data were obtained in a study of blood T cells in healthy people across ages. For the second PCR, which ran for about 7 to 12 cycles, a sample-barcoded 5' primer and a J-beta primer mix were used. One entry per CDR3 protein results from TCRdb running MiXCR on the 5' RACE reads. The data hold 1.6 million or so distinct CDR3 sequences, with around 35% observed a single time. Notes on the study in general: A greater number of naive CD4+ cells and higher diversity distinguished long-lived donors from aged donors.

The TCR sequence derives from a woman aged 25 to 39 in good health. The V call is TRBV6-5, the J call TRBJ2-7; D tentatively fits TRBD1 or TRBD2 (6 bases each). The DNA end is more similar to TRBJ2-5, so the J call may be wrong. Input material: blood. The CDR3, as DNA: TGTGCCAGCTCCTGGGGAACAGGGAGGTTGGAGACCCAGTACTTC. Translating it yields CASSWGTGRLETQYF.